This T cell receptor (beta chain) came from a study of OX40 agonist ivuxolimab in advanced cancers. Turning to the overall study: The costimulatory receptor OX40 (CD134) was targeted by ivuxolimab, a fully human IgG2 agonistic monoclonal antibody. Intravenous ivuxolimab was administered to patients every 2 weeks at six dose levels: 0.01, 0.1, 0.3, 1.5, 3 and 10 mg/kg. The monotherapy dose-escalation portion (N = 52 patients) of the phase I ivuxolimab trial is reported in the paper. Of the roughly 50 dose-escalation patients, hepatocellular carcinoma was present in 19, melanoma in about 15, renal cell carcinoma in 9 and head and neck cancer in 9. Prior anti-PD-1, anti-PD-L1 or anti-CTLA-4 therapy was permitted, and checkpoint inhibitors had been received by less than 45% of dose-escalation patients. A male proportion of 75% to 85% and a mean age of approximately 58 years, ranging from roughly 23 to 90, were recorded for the dose-escalation cohort. The point of sequencing TCRbeta in the periphery was to test whether ivuxolimab changed TCR sequence diversity and drove clonal T-cell expansion. Partial responses were achieved by three dose-escalation patients, of whom one had hepatocellular carcinoma and two had cutaneous melanoma. What the authors observed across the whole study: Low levels of normalized T-cell clonal expansion were also shown by some nonresponding patients. Antigen specificity was not determined for the clonally expanded peripheral T cells. After ivuxolimab, CD8+ T cells had more expanded clones than CD4+ T cells on average. At doses of 0.1 to 3.0 mg/kg, clonal expansion of both CD4+ and CD8+ blood T cells was observed from baseline to week 6. Partial responders in the 0.1-3.0 mg/kg groups had among the lowest normalized peripheral clonal expansion, especially among CD8+ T cells.

This clone was recorded once. Its specific antigen is unknown. Base qualities are not recorded, but no much larger clone differs from it by a single base. For sequencing of the TCRbeta CDR3 region, genomic DNA was extracted from the sorted cells. TCRbeta CDR3 regions were sequenced using the immunoSEQ Assay. Here the immuneACCESS table is served through TCRdb, limited to in-frame sequences with V and J called. Missing clones are a known gap in these copies; in checked studies unresolved V genes cover under half, and the rest lacks a known reason. The sample table records 85,000 to 100,000 clones; 90% to 95% of these occur just once. Roughly 0.31% of the sample comes from the top ten. The CDR1 and CDR2 encoded by the germline V gene are MDHEN and SYDVKM. From V the trimming removes 10 bases and from J it removes 1 base, while the gene matches leave 16 bases of the junction unaccounted for. The CDR3 goes from the cysteine to the phenylalanine over 17 residues. This entry keeps only the CDR3 DNA: 51 bases, framed from base 1.

Patients with autoimmune disease history or receiving systemic immunosuppression were excluded from the trial. Peripheral blood for TCR sequencing was collected from all dose cohorts at baseline, on cycle 4 day 1, and on cycle 7 day 1. The samples were drawn from a first-in-human, open-label, multicenter phase I dose-escalation trial of ivuxolimab. Adults with locally advanced or metastatic melanoma, renal cell, hepatocellular, or head and neck squamous cell carcinoma were enrolled in the trial. Before TCR sequencing, CD4+ T cells and CD8+ T cells were sorted from peripheral blood as separate populations.

The chain joins TRBV28 to TRBJ1-1, and TRBD1 matches 9 of the central bases. This clonotype originated in an adult with an advanced solid tumor such as melanoma, head and neck, liver or kidney cancer. The sequenced sample was CD4+ or CD8+ T cells sorted from blood, obtained in a trial of the OX40 agonist ivuxolimab. The DNA reads TGTGCCACAAAGCCGGGACAGGGAGGGTTTGGGAACACTGAAGCTTTCTTT. This gives the protein CATKPGQGGFGNTEAFF.